A single TCR beta chain is shown here with its context. A few counts support this clonotype. Its antigen is currently not known. There are no base qualities to consult, and no much larger clone falls within one base. The record originates from a study of blood T cells in healthy people across ages (dated by TCRdb to 2015 to 2017). Looking at the study overall: In model experiments, roughly one uniquely barcoded TCR beta cDNA molecule per two T cells was captured by template switching. The study analyzed two additional independent replicas of 1 million unique cDNA reads from the same blood draw for two donors, one aged 18 to 30 and one aged 80 or older. Four age groups were formed from the donors: young (average around 15 years), middle-aged (around 40), aged (over 55) and long-lived (roughly 81). To avoid experimental bias, donors of different ages were distributed randomly across sequencing lanes. To track age-related changes in TCR beta repertoire diversity, the study relied on deep sequencing normalized with unique cDNA molecular identifiers. What the authors observed across the whole study: As age increased, observed TCR beta diversity per million T cells dropped in a roughly linear way, and a significant reduction was already evident by age 40. The percentage of naive T cells measured by flow cytometry correlated strongly with observed TCR beta diversity. Total diversity estimates from one million sequenced T cells were considered lower bounds and underestimates. Since profiling was done on bulk unsorted PBMCs, naive and antigen-experienced compartments could not be conclusively compared. Compared with the aged group, the long-lived group had more naive CD4+ T cells, fewer expanded clones and increased TCR diversity, suggesting age selection. Because donor CMV infection status was unknown, age-related changes in expanded clonotypes were potentially confounded.

Library preparation was by 5' RACE. The instrument given in TCRdb is Illumina HiSeq 2500. A second roughly 6 to 12 cycle PCR used a sample-barcoded 5' primer and a J-beta primer mix. A unique molecular identifier was introduced onto each TCR beta cDNA molecule by a template-switch 5' adaptor carrying 12 random nucleotides. At least 2.5 million CDR3-containing paired-end reads were obtained from each sample. First-strand cDNA was synthesized from all RNA with the Mint cDNA synthesis kit, primed by a TRBC-specific oligonucleotide. All cDNA was treated with uracil-DNA glycosylase and then went through a first 18-cycle PCR with the universal primers M1SS and BC2_uni_R. In the source study's methods: For normalization, 1 million high-quality reads, each with a distinct molecular identifier, were randomly selected from each sample. Instead of being binned into consensus sequences, reads that shared molecular identifiers were thrown out. MiTCR, run with a Q25 quality threshold and the strictest error-elimination algorithm, handled CDR3 identification, clonotype clustering and error correction. A nonparametric unseen species model with Euler transformation was used to estimate a lower bound on total TCR beta diversity. TCRdb reprocessed the public reads (quality trimming at Q25 with fastp, clone calling with MiXCR) and kept in-frame beta chains. CDR3 protein sequences are deduplicated, and each keeps its most common genes and DNA. What appears here as the V and J calls and clone size reflects TCRdb's work, not the paper's. The sample table lists about 680,000 distinct CDR3 sequences, 45% to 50% of them with a count of one. The ten most abundant clones make up about 32% of the sample.

Sequences SGHRS (CDR1) and YFSETQ (CDR2) are obtained from the germline V gene. V and J lose 5 bases and 4 bases, and a span of 14 bases separates them. Measured from the cysteine to the phenylalanine, the CDR3 is 14 residues long. The entry retains the CDR3 DNA only, 42 bases that are in frame from base 1. The 39 donors, aged about 6 to 100 years, were systemically healthy Caucasian individuals from Russia. Each donor gave about 9.7 milliliters of peripheral blood, drawn into EDTA-treated Vacutainer tubes. Ficoll-Paque density-gradient centrifugation was used to isolate PBMCs, with at least 7 million per sample. Trizol reagent was used to extract total RNA from the PBMCs, yielding at least 5 micrograms per sample. Naive CD45RAhigh/CD27high T cell percentages were measured by flow cytometry on a PBMC aliquot from every donor.

The origin of this receptor is a woman aged 55-69 years in good health. The chain employs TRBV5-1 and TRBJ2-3; the D segment cannot be called with confidence. The sample comprised blood. The CDR3 reads as follows: CASRSVSGADTQYF. DNA sequence: TGCGCCAGCAGGTCTGTTTCTGGCGCAGATACGCAGTATTTT.